This TCR beta chain originates from a study of cytomegalovirus exposure and HLA in healthy donors. On this clone: The antigen remains unidentified.

Sequenced by immunoSEQ multiplex PCR; TCRdb stores in-frame clones only, minus some. The table records roughly 330,000 clones, roughly 87% of them present only once. Germline V gives CDR1 SGHDT, CDR2 YYEEEE. The V segment lost 3 bases and the J segment 10 bases; nucleotides outside the gene matches: 2. This CDR3 comprises 12 residues. Among the 120 or so subjects of the validation cohort, separate from the roughly 670-subject first cohort, were the donors. Study results and caveats: Within the 130 or so validation repertoires, first-cohort TCR clusters tended to co-occur, according to a later analysis. The study recorded over 150 TCR beta chains that were cytomegalovirus-associated.

The source material was PBMCs. The chain couples TRBV5-6 to TRBJ2-2, with 8 bases matching TRBD1. The receptor's source is a woman in her twenties or thirties in good health and CMV-seropositive. The CDR3 here is CASSWTGLELFF. The CDR3 DNA reads as TGTGCCAGCAGCTGGACAGGGCTGGAGCTGTTTTTT.